This entry lists 22 T cell receptor beta chains sequenced from one sample in a study of blood T cell repertoires in COVID-19. Some clones are missing from TCRdb's copy, which holds only in-frame ones; the method was immunoSEQ multiplex PCR. The sample contains around 100,000 clones, 90% to 95% of which appear only once. The sequenced sample consisted of peripheral blood. These receptors all stem from a human donor with active COVID-19. The donor label of this sample is uncertain.

This clone was seen once. The rearrangement uses TRBV29-1 and TRBJ1-1; D remains unclear. The V end was cut by 6 bases, the J end by 1 base, with 12 bases between. The CDR3 is 13 residues long. The germline V gene has CDR1 SQVTM and CDR2 ANQGSEA. This CDR3 reads CSVRSAENTEAFF. Here the CDR3 DNA reads TGCAGCGTCCGCAGCGCCGAGAACACTGAAGCTTTCTTT.

V usage is TRBV5-1 and J usage is TRBJ1-1; D is unresolved. The CDR3 contains 12 residues. The germline V gene encodes CDR1 SGHRS and CDR2 YFSETQ. Trimming stripped 3 bases from V and 2 bases from J, with 5 bases between. The CDR3 DNA reads as TGCGCCAGCAGCTCCGGTAACACTGAAGCTTTCTTT. Amino acids: CASSSGNTEAFF.

This clone was picked up a small number of times. This chain uses TRBV5-4 with TRBJ2-1, with TRBD1 as a possible D gene (6 bases). There are 13 residues in the CDR3. CDR1 and CDR2 (germline): SGHNT, YYREEE (reference sequence). V shed 4 bases and J shed 6 bases, with 11 bases lying between them. Here the CDR3 DNA reads TGTGCCAGCAGCACTGGGACACGCAATGAGCAGTTCTTC. Translated: CASSTGTRNEQFF.

The chain combines TRBV7-9 with TRBJ2-3, with D possibly matching TRBD1 (5 bases). This CDR3 has 16 residues. The ends were cut back, 1 base at V and 3 bases at J, with 14 bases in the middle. CDR1 and CDR2 from the germline V gene are SEHNR and FQNEAQ (reference sequence). The DNA of the CDR3 is TGTGCCAGCAGCTTAGAGGACATATGGGAAACAGATACGCAGTATTTT. It yields the protein CASSLEDIWETDTQYF. The complete variable domain, with remaining parts taken from reference TRBV7-9 and TRBJ2-3, reads DTGVSQNPRHKITKRGQNVTFRCDPISEHNRLYWYRQTLGQGPEFLTYFQNEAQLEKSRLLSDRFSAERPKGSFSTLEIQRTEQGDSAMYLCASSLEDIWETDTQYFGPGTRLTVL.

CDR3 loop: CASSLPRQYGYTF. The CDR3 coding sequence is TGTGCCAGCAGCCTTCCCCGCCAGTATGGCTACACCTTC. V and J are TRBV21-1 and TRBJ1-2; the table's D gene call, TRBD1, was not cross checked with the DNA. TRBV21-1 is a known pseudogene. The CDR3 covers 13 residues.

This clone is a singleton in its sample. The genes are TRBV5-6 and TRBJ2-3, with D possibly being TRBD2 (6 bases). Per germline, CDR1 SGHDT and CDR2 YYEEEE. The CDR3 has 17 residues. Trimming removed 4 bases from V and 3 bases from J, with 21 bases in between. CDR3 in DNA: TGTGCCAGCAGCCTGGAGGGAGCGAACCCGGGTACAGATACGCAGTATTTT. Encoded protein: CASSLEGANPGTDTQYF.

The chain is built from TRBV6-5 and TRBJ1-6; D is perhaps TRBD1 (5 bases). The germline gives CDR1 MNHEY, CDR2 SVGAGI. The CDR3 is 14 residues long. Trimming cost V 2 bases and J 15 bases, with 17 bases left between them. The CDR3 sequence is CASSYGTAGPLLHF. The CDR3 nucleotides are TGTGCCAGCAGTTACGGGACGGCGGGACCTCTCCTCCACTTT.

The chain has TRBV7-2 and TRBJ2-1; a weak D match, TRBD2 (6 bases). V was cut by 0 bases and J by 5 bases, with 14 bases left in between. In germline, CDR1 is SGHTA, CDR2 FQGNSA. The CDR3 totals 16 residues. The CDR3 region has the DNA TGTGCCAGCAGCTTAGCTAGCGGTGGGGTTAACAATGAGCAGTTCTTC. Its translation is CASSLASGGVNNEQFF.

This sequence joins TRBV6-5 and TRBJ2-7; 8 nucleotides align to TRBD1. V was clipped by 6 bases and J by 5 bases; unmatched bases: 9. CDR3 length: 14 residues. From germline, CDR1 is MNHEY and CDR2 SVGAGI. The CDR3 coding sequence is TGTGCCAGCAGCCCCTGGACAGGGAAAAACGAGCAGTACTTC. Its protein is CASSPWTGKNEQYF.

This chain links TRBV7-2 with TRBJ1-2; D unresolved. Germline CDR1 is SGHTA and CDR2 is FQGNSA. The CDR3 runs 14 residues. Trimming cost V 3 bases and J 8 bases, with 16 bases left between them. The CDR3 region is CASSFRVTPWGYTF. DNA for the CDR3: TGTGCCAGCAGCTTTCGGGTCACTCCCTGGGGCTACACCTTC. The full variable domain, with the rest looked up from reference TRBV7-2 and TRBJ1-2, is GAGVSQSPSNKVTEKGKDVELRCDPISGHTALYWYRQSLGQGLEFLIYFQGNSAPDKSGLPSDRFSAERTGGSVSTLTIQRTQQEDSAVYLCASSFRVTPWGYTFGSGTRLTVV.

The chain has TRBV5-1 and TRBJ2-5, with D perhaps matching TRBD1 (6 bases). Germline V lookup: CDR1 SGHRS, CDR2 YFSETQ. This CDR3 region has 13 residues. Trimming pared 3 bases from V and 4 bases from J, leaving 10 bases between. The CDR3, as DNA: TGCGCCAGCAGCTCACAGGGCCCAGAGACCCAGTACTTC. Translating gives CASSSQGPETQYF. The full variable domain, its missing parts supplied by reference TRBV5-1 and TRBJ2-5, is KAGVTQTPRYLIKTRGQQVTLSCSPISGHRSVSWYQQTPGQGLQFLFEYFSETQRNKGNFPGRFSGRQFSNSRSEMNVSTLELGDSALYLCASSSQGPETQYFGPGTRLLVL.

This clone was detected only once. The chain links TRBV27 to TRBJ1-3, with D unresolved. Per the germline V gene, CDR1 is MNHEY and CDR2 is SMNVEV (reference sequence). The CDR3 loop spans 15 amino acids. Trimming stripped 2 bases from V and 0 bases from J, with 8 bases between. CDR3 nucleotide sequence: TGTGCCAGCAGTTTAGTTCGGGACTCTGGAAACACCATATATTTT. It is translated as CASSLVRDSGNTIYF.

This sequence joins TRBV6-5 and TRBJ1-1, with 12 bases identical to TRBD1. The germline V gene encodes CDR1 MNHEY and CDR2 SVGAGI. V trimming: 7 bases; J trimming: 5 bases; junction bases outside the gene matches: 5. The CDR3 consists of 14 residues. The CDR3 reads CASMRDRGQTEAFF. The CDR3 DNA reads as TGTGCCAGCATGAGGGACAGGGGGCAAACTGAAGCTTTCTTT.

The chain has TRBV19 and TRBJ1-1, with TRBD1 as a possible D gene (6 bases). The CDR3 sequence is 17 residues long. V shed 5 bases and J shed 0 bases, with 19 bases lying between them. The germline V gene encodes CDR1 LNHDA and CDR2 SQIVND (reference sequence). This CDR3 is CASSPGQNLFMNTEAFF. The CDR3 DNA sequence: TGTGCCAGTAGTCCCGGACAGAATTTATTCATGAACACTGAAGCTTTCTTT.

This rearrangement joins TRBV4-1 to TRBJ1-2; D unresolved. There are 15 residues in the CDR3. The germline V and J ends were trimmed by 1 base and 8 bases, with 17 bases remaining between them. The V gene's germline CDR1 is MGHRA and CDR2 YSYEKL. For the CDR3, the DNA is TGCGCCAGCAGCCAAGGGGGAGGAAAGGCCGAGGGCTACACCTTC. This translates into CASSQGGGKAEGYTF.

This chain links TRBV11-3 with TRBJ2-1; maybe TRBD1 (6 bases). The CDR3 sequence is 16 residues long. In germline, CDR1 is SGHNT, CDR2 YENEEA. V shed 1 base and J shed 1 base, with 11 bases lying between them. The CDR3 loop is CASSLAGTGSYNEQFF. Written as DNA, the CDR3 is TGTGCCAGCAGCTTAGCCGGCACAGGGTCCTACAATGAGCAGTTCTTC.

With respect to this clone: At one boundary the junction diverges from the germline segment, which might be a read error. The V and J genes are TRBV9 and TRBJ1-1; TRBD1 matches at 9 bases. The CDR3 runs 15 residues. CDR1 SGDLS and CDR2 YYNGEE come from the germline V gene. CDR3 loop: CAGSVGDRENTEAFF. CDR3 nucleotides: TGTGCCGGCAGCGTAGGGGACAGGGAGAACACTGAAGCTTTCTTT.

A remark on this clone: The same CDR3 arises from other DNA sequences in this sample as well. The genes are TRBV7-9 and TRBJ1-2, with 8 bases that match TRBD1. CDR3 length equals 13 residues. Germline V gene lookup returns CDR1 SEHNR and CDR2 FQNEAQ (reference sequence). Trimming removed 2 bases from V and 7 bases from J; junction bases left unmatched: 3. CDR3 amino acids: CASSLQGAGGYTF. The CDR3 DNA reads as TGTGCCAGCAGCTTACAGGGGGCGGGTGGCTACACCTTC.

V and J are TRBV4-3 and TRBJ1-4, with a possible D match to TRBD1 (6 bases). The CDR3 runs to 14 residues. The ends were cut back, 0 bases at V and 4 bases at J, with 6 bases in the middle. CDR1 and CDR2 from the germline V gene are LGHNA and YSLEER. CDR3 loop: CASSQEQGNEKLFF. Here the CDR3 DNA reads TGCGCCAGCAGCCAAGAACAGGGTAATGAAAAACTGTTTTTT.

J is TRBJ2-3 and V is TRBV9, with 10 bases that match TRBD2. In germline, CDR1 is SGDLS, CDR2 YYNGEE. The CDR3 covers 16 residues. V shed 3 bases and J 2 bases; nucleotides not matched to a gene: 6. CDR3 nucleotide sequence: TGTGCCAGCAGCGCCGGGACTAGCGACTACACAGATACGCAGTATTTT. Translated, it gives CASSAGTSDYTDTQYF.

The chain has TRBV9 and TRBJ2-5; 11 positions match TRBD1. The V gene's germline CDR1 is SGDLS and CDR2 YYNGEE. V trimming: 6 bases; J trimming: 3 bases; junction bases outside the gene matches: 4. There are 14 residues in the CDR3. The CDR3 protein is CASNRGQGEETQYF. The CDR3 nucleotides are TGTGCCAGCAACAGGGGACAGGGGGAAGAGACCCAGTACTTC.

The rearrangement uses TRBV7-2 and TRBJ2-7; D may be TRBD1 (5 bases). CDR1 SGHTA and CDR2 FQGNSA come from the germline V gene. V lost 5 bases to trimming and J lost 3 bases, with 20 bases between them. CDR3 length equals 16 residues. In nucleotides, the CDR3 is TGTGCCAGCAGCCCGAACCCCGCAGGGTCTCTCTACGAGCAGTACTTC. Protein product: CASSPNPAGSLYEQYF.